This record covers a single TCR beta chain. Its specificity is unknown. This entry is derived from a study of regulatory T cells in long-lasting Graves disease. Looking at the study overall: With positive TSH receptor antibodies and over 5 years of antithyroid drugs, Graves' disease was considered persistent. Study-level results: Peripheral blood was the sole material, not thyroid tissue. Persistent disease samples used TRBV28, TRBJ1-2 and TRBJ2-5 preferentially.

This CDR3 has 15 amino acids. V shed 7 bases and J 3 bases; nucleotides not matched to a gene: 9. In germline, CDR1 is LNHDA, CDR2 SQIVND (reference sequence). Through Arm-PCR of CDR3 regions and iRepertoire HTBI primers, TCR beta libraries were built. TCRdb re-analysed the multiplex PCR reads in MiXCR, keeping a single row per CDR3 protein. The sample lists about 470,000 distinct CDR3 sequences; approximately 21% were seen once. Time point here: persistent/refractory GD, antithyroid drugs over 5 years with positive TRAb. Preparation of the TCR library used RNA extracted from PBMCs. In Xi'an, China, an endocrinology department was the source of patients.

The sample was peripheral blood mononuclear cells (PBMCs), taken when the disease was refractory, from a patient treated with antithyroid drugs. The receptor was derived from a female donor with Graves disease. The chain combines TRBV19 with TRBJ2-3; 8 bases agree with TRBD1. CDR3 nucleotides: TGTGCCAGTACCCTGAGCCAGGGGGCAACAGATACGCAGTATTTT. Encoded protein: CASTLSQGATDTQYF.